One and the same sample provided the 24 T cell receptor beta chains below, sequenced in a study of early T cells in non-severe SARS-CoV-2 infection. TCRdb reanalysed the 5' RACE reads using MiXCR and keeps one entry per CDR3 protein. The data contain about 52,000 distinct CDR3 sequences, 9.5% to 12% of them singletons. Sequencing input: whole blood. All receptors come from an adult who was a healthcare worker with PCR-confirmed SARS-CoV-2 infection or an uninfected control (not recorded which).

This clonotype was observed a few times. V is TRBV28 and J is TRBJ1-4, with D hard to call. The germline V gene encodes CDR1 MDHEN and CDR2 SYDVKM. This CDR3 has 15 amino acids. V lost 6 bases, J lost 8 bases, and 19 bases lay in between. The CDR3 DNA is TGTGCCAGCAGGAGCCGTGGAGGTATTGAGGAAAAACTGTTTTTT. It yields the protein CASRSRGGIEEKLFF.

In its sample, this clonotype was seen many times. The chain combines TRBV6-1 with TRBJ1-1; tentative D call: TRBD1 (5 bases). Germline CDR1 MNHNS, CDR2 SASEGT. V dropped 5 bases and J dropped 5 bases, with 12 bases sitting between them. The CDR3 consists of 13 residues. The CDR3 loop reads CASSPRAGTEAFF. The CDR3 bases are TGTGCCAGCAGTCCACGGGCAGGGACTGAAGCTTTCTTT.

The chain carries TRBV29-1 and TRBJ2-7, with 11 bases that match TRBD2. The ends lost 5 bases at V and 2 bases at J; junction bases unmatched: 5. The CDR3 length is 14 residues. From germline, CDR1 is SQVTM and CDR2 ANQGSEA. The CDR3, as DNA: TGCAGCGTTAAGACTAGCGGGGATACCTACGAGCAGTACTTC. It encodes CSVKTSGDTYEQYF.

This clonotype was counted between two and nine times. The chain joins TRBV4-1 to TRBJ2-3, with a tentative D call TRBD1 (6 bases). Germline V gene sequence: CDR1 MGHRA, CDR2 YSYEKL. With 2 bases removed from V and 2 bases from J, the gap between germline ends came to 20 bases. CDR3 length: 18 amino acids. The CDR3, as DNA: TGCGCCAGCAGCCAATACCCTCAGAGGACAGCCCCCACAGATACGCAGTATTTT. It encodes CASSQYPQRTAPTDTQYF.

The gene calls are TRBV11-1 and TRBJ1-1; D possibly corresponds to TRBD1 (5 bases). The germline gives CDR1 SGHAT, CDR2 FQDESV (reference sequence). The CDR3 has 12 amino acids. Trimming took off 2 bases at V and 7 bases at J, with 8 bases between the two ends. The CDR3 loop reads CASSLKGVEAFF. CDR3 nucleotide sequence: TGTGCCAGCAGCTTAAAAGGGGTTGAAGCTTTCTTT.

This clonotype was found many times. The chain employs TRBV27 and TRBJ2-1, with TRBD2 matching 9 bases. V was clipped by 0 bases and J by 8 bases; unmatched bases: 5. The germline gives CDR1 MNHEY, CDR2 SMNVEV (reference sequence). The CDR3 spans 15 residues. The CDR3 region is CASSLSRLAGHEQFF. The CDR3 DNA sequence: TGTGCCAGCAGTTTATCAAGGCTAGCGGGACATGAGCAGTTCTTC.

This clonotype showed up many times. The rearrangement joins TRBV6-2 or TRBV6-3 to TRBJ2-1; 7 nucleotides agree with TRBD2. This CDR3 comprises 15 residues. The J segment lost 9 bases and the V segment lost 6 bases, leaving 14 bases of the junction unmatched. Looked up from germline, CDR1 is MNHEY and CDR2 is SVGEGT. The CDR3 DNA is TGTGCCAGCAGACAGGAGGGACTACATACAACTGAGCAGTTCTTC. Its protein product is CASRQEGLHTTEQFF.

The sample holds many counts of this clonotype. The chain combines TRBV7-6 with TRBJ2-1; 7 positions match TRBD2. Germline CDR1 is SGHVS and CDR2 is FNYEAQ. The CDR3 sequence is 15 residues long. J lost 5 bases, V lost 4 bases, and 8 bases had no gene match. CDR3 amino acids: CASSSQRDRDNEQFF. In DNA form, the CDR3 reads TGTGCCAGCAGCTCCCAGCGGGACCGCGACAATGAGCAGTTCTTC.

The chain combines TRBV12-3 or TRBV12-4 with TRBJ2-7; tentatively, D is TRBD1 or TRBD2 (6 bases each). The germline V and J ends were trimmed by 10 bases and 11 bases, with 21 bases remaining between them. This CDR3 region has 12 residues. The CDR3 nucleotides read TGTGCCACACTTGGCCGGGGGCCGATGAAGTACTTC. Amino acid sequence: CATLGRGPMKYF.

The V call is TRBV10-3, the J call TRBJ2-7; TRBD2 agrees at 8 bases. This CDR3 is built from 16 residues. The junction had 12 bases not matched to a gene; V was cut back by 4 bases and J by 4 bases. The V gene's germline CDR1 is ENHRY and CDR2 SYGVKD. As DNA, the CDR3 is TGTGCCATCAGTGGGGACAACCGACAGCGGGGGTACGAGCAGTACTTC. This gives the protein CAISGDNRQRGYEQYF.

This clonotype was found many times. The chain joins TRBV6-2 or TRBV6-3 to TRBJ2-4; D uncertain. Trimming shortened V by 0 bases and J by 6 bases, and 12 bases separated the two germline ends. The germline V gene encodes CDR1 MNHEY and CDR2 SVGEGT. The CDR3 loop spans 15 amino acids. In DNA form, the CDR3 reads TGTGCCAGCAGTTACTCGAGTAGTTCCGGAAACATTCAGTACTTC. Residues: CASSYSSSSGNIQYF.

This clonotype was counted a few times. The CDR3 protein is CASSLDRQEQFF. As DNA, the CDR3 is TGTGCCAGCAGCTTAGACCGGCAGGAGCAGTTCTTC. This chain uses TRBV11-3 with TRBJ2-1; no reliable D call. The CDR3 runs to 12 residues. Germline V gene sequence: CDR1 SGHNT, CDR2 YENEEA. The germline V and J ends were trimmed by 0 bases and 10 bases, with 7 bases remaining between them.

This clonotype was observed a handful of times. CDR3 protein: CASRGQSSYNEQFF. The CDR3 bases are TGTGCCAGCAGGGGACAGAGCTCCTACAATGAGCAGTTCTTC. The chain couples TRBV28 to TRBJ2-1, with 7 bases aligning to TRBD1. The V gene's germline CDR1 is MDHEN and CDR2 SYDVKM. This CDR3 has 14 amino acids. J gave up 0 bases and V 6 bases, and 2 bases lay outside the gene matches.

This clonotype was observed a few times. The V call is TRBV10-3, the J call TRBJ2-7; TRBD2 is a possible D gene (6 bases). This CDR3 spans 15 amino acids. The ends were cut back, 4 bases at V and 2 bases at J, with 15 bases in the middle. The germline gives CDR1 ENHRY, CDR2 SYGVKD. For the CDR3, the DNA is TGTGCCATCAGTGGCTCAATGGAGGGCCCCTACGAGCAGTACTTC. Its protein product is CAISGSMEGPYEQYF.

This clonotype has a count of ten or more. In DNA form, the CDR3 reads TGTGCCAGCGGGACTAGCGTGACCCAGTACTTC. Protein sequence: CASGTSVTQYF. This chain joins TRBV6-2 or TRBV6-3 and TRBJ2-5; 10 bases are shared with TRBD2. The CDR3 length is 11 residues. J lost 7 bases, V lost 8 bases, and 1 base had no gene match. Germline V CDR1 and CDR2: MNHEY, SVGEGT.

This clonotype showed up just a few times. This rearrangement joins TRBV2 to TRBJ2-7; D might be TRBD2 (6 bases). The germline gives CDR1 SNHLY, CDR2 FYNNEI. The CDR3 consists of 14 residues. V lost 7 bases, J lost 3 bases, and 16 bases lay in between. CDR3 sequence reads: CASISDGTFYEQYF. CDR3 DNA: TGTGCCAGCATCTCCGACGGGACTTTCTACGAGCAGTACTTC.

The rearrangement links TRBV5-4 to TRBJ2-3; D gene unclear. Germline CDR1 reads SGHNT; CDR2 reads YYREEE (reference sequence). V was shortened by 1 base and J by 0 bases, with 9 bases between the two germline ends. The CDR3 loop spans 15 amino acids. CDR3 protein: CASSLLAPSTDTQYF. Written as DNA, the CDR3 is TGTGCCAGCAGCTTGCTGGCACCTAGCACAGATACGCAGTATTTT.

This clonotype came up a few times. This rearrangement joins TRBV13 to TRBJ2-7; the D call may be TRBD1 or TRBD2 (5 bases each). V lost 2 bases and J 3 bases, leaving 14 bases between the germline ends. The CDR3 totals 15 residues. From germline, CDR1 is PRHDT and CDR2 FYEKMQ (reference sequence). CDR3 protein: CASSLNGGELYEQYF. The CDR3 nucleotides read TGTGCCAGCAGCTTAAATGGGGGAGAACTCTACGAGCAGTACTTC. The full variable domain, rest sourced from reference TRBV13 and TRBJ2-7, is AAGVIQSPRHLIKEKRETATLKCYPIPRHDTVYWYQQGPGQDPQFLISFYEKMQSDKGSIPDRFSAQQFSDYHSELNMSSLELGDSALYFCASSLNGGELYEQYFGPGTRLTVT.

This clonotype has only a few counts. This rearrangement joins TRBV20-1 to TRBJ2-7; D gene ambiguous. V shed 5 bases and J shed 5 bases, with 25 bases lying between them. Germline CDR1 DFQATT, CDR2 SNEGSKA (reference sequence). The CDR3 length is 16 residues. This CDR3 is CSAPPLMTRAVHEQYF. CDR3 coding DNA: TGCAGTGCTCCGCCCCTAATGACAAGGGCCGTCCACGAGCAGTACTTC.

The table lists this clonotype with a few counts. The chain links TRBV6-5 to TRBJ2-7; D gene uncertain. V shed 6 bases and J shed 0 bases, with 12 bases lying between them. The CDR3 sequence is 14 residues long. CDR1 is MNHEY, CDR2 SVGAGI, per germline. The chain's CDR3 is CASSLDLNSYEQYF. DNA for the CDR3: TGTGCCAGCAGCCTGGATTTAAACTCCTACGAGCAGTACTTC.

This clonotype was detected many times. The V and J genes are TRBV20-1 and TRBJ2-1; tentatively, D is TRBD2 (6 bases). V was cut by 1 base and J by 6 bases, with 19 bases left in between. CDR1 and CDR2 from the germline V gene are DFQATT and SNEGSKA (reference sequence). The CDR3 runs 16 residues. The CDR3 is CSARVLEAGYSNEQFF. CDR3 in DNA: TGCAGTGCTAGAGTATTAGAGGCGGGGTATTCCAATGAGCAGTTCTTC.

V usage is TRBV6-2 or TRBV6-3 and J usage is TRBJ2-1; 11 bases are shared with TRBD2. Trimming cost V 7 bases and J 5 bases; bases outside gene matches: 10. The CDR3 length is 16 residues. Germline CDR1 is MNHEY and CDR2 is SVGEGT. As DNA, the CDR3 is TGTGCCAGCATCACTATAGCGGGAGGGCCCCACAATGAGCAGTTCTTC. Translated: CASITIAGGPHNEQFF.

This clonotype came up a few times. The CDR3 DNA reads as TGTGCCAGCCGAGCGGGCCTGTGGCACGAGCAGTACTTC. Encoded protein: CASRAGLWHEQYF. The V and J genes are TRBV28 and TRBJ2-7; a possible D gene is TRBD2 (6 bases). Trimming left V 8 bases short and J 5 bases short, with 16 bases between. CDR1 and CDR2 (germline): MDHEN, SYDVKM. The CDR3 spans 13 residues.

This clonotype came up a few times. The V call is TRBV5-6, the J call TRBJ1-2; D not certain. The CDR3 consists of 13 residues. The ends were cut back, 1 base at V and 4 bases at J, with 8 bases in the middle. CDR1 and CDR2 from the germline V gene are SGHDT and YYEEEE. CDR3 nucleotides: TGTGCCAGCAGCTTGCCTCCCTCCTATGGCTACACCTTC. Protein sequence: CASSLPPSYGYTF.